The clone carrying this T cell receptor (beta chain) has a count of ten or more. Its antigen is as yet unknown. It was RNA transcripts that yielded the amplified TCR beta CDR3 regions. First-round RT-PCR of the TCR CDR3 relied on the HTBI primer set. TCRdb passed the multiplex PCR reads through MiXCR, listing each CDR3 protein once. The repertoire holds 300,000 to 500,000 distinct CDR3 sequences, with around 15% as singletons. Researchers barred patients who had uncontrolled infection, other autoimmune disease, pregnancy or lactation. Diagnoses were established using clinical symptoms, serum thyroxine and TRAb, thyroid ultrasound and orbital computed tomography. This sample was taken from a study of T cells in Graves' hyperthyroidism and ophthalmopathy. Study information: The authors collected peripheral blood at initial diagnosis, before any treatment. Study-wide findings and caveats: The blood repertoire included most of the expanded thyroid clonotypes above 0.001.

There are 16 residues in the CDR3. Germline CDR1 SGHKS, CDR2 YYEKEE (reference sequence). With 6 bases clipped from V and 5 bases from J, the junction kept 11 bases outside the gene matches. The V and J genes are TRBV5-5 and TRBJ2-5; 12 nucleotides align to TRBD2. The receptor was derived from a middle-aged man with Graves' ophthalmopathy. Input material: blood. The CDR3 DNA follows: TGTGCCAGCAAACTTCTAGCGGGAGGGCCGGATGAGACCCAGTACTTC. Translating it yields CASKLLAGGPDETQYF.